This entry is about one TCR beta chain. Its antigen is not identified. This record belongs to a study of cytomegalovirus exposure and HLA in healthy donors. Across the study: The Caucasian-associated ancestry cluster contained 81% of the approximately 410 genotyped donors.

Study results and caveats: A missense variant in DCLRE1C was later tied to TCR beta V- and J-gene trimming. Using the classifier, cytomegalovirus status was reportedly diagnosed with high specificity and sensitivity.

Amplification used 60 Vbeta primers and 13 Jbeta primers. The repertoire was sequenced with immunoSEQ multiplex PCR; TCRdb's copy has only in-frame clones and lacks some. The sample yields about 130,000 clones, more than 60% seen once. The V gene's germline CDR1 is MNHEY and CDR2 SVGAGI. The CDR3 is 15 residues long. Trimming took 5 bases from V and 8 from J; bases not matched to a gene: 9. This sequence originates from a woman aged 40-49 years in good health and CMV-seropositive. The sequenced sample consisted of PBMCs. The rearrangement joins TRBV6-5 to TRBJ2-1, with 10 positions matching TRBD2. CDR3 coding DNA: TGTGCCAGCAGTCTCATAGCGGGGGGTTGGTATGAGCAGTTCTTC. It is translated as CASSLIAGGWYEQFF.